The rows below give T cell receptor beta chains drawn from one sample of a study of T cell clonotyping in hematopoietic cell transplantation. Repertoires were generated with immunoSEQ multiplex PCR, while TCRdb's copy carries only in-frame clones and drops some. The sample shows some 5,000 clones, about 34% of them seen only once. Here the sequenced sample was peripheral blood mononuclear cells, taken before stem cell transplant. These TCRs come from a man aged 50-59 years with myelofibrosis. Some clones in this sample may be carry-over from other donors' samples. The CDR3 runs from the conserved cysteine through the conserved F or W. The order of the fields is CDR3 DNA, CDR3 protein, clone size, J gene, V gene, D gene. The D gene is left open where the match is weak. For some rows the clone size is stated as once, few or many, or as a class when expanded; others skip it.

TGTGCCAGCAGTGAATGGGACACGGGACAGGGAAGCAATCAGCCCCAGCATTTT CASSEWDTGQGSNQPQHF . TRBJ1-5 TRBV25-1 TRBD1
TGTGCCAGCCGTGAGGTAGGGGGCTACACCTTC CASREVGGYTF . TRBJ1-2 TRBV5-6 .
TGTGCCAGCAGCCAAGATCAATTGCAGCCCCAGCATTTT CASSQDQLQPQHF few TRBJ1-5 TRBV4-2 .
TGTGCCAGCGGCGGCTGGACCGGGGAGCTGTTTTTT CASGGWTGELFF . TRBJ2-2 TRBV6-5 .
TGTGCCCGAAGCTCCGGGGAAAGTTCACCCCTCCACTTT CARSSGESSPLHF few TRBJ1-6 TRBV30 .
TGTGCCAGCAGCTTGGGGTACGAGCAGTACTTC CASSLGYEQYF medium-sized TRBJ2-7 TRBV5-6 .
TGTGCCAGCAGCCAAGGGACGCTCCAAGAGACCCAGTACTTC CASSQGTLQETQYF . TRBJ2-5 TRBV6-5 .
TGTGCCTGGAGTAAAGTTTCTGTGGATGAGCAGTTCTTC CAWSKVSVDEQFF . TRBJ2-1 TRBV30 .
TGCACCAGCAGCCAAGCAGATGGCTACACCTTC CTSSQADGYTF once TRBJ1-2 TRBV1 .
TGTGCCAGCGGAGGGGGACAGCTATATGATACGCAGTATTTT CASGGGQLYDTQYF . TRBJ2-3 TRBV2 .
TGTGCCTGGAGTTCGGGGGACCCCCTCCCTACGCAGTATTTT CAWSSGDPLPTQYF . TRBJ2-3 TRBV30 .
TGTGCCAGCTCCCCCCGGGGCTTCTATGGCTACACCTTC CASSPRGFYGYTF . TRBJ1-2 TRBV25-1 .
TGCGCCAGCAGCCAGCAGACAGGTTTGGCCTACGAGCAGTACTTC CASSQQTGLAYEQYF few TRBJ2-7 TRBV5-1 .
TGTGCCAGCGCCCCCTGGGGTCCCACTGAAGCTTTCTTT CASAPWGPTEAFF hyperexpanded TRBJ1-1 TRBV5-6 .
TGTGCCAGCAGCTTGAGGGGGACCGATTCACCCCTCCACTTT CASSLRGTDSPLHF . TRBJ1-6 TRBV5-6 .
TGTGCCAGCAGTGACTGCAATGAGCAGTTCTTC CASSDCNEQFF . TRBJ2-1 TRBV6-6 .
TGTGCCAGCAGTCCCCAACAGCTCACCGGGGAGCTGTTTTTT CASSPQQLTGELFF few TRBJ2-2 TRBV6-5 .
TGTGCCAGCAGCTTGGATAGTGGCAGGGTATACGAGCAGTACTTC CASSLDSGRVYEQYF . TRBJ2-7 TRBV5-7 .
TGTGCCAGCAGCCCCGGGGGGTTAGGCGGCTACACCTTC CASSPGGLGGYTF few TRBJ1-2 TRBV6-6 .
TGTGCCAGCAGCCAGGAGCGGGGCTATGGCTACACCTTC CASSQERGYGYTF few TRBJ1-2 TRBV4-2 .
TGTGCCAGCACCCTTGGATCTAACTATGGCTACACCTTC CASTLGSNYGYTF . TRBJ1-2 TRBV5-6 .
TGCGCCAGCAGCCCCTCGGGGCGGATCTCTGGAAACACCATATATTTT CASSPSGRISGNTIYF . TRBJ1-3 TRBV4-3 .
TGTGCCTGGAGTAGTAAGGGGGTGAACACTGAAGCTTTCTTT CAWSSKGVNTEAFF few TRBJ1-1 TRBV30 .
TGTGCCTGGAGTTTCAAGGGACTAGCAAGGTCCGGGGAGCTGTTTTTT CAWSFKGLARSGELFF . TRBJ2-2 TRBV30 TRBD2
TGCAGCGTTGGGATTAGCGGGGAGACCCAGTACTTC CSVGISGETQYF few TRBJ2-5 TRBV29-1 TRBD2
TGTGCCAGCACTCAATCAGGGGGACGTGGCTACACCTTC CASTQSGGRGYTF . TRBJ1-2 TRBV6-5 TRBD1
TGTGCCTGGAGCGGGACAGGGTACATGAACACTGAAGCTTTCTTT CAWSGTGYMNTEAFF few TRBJ1-1 TRBV30 TRBD1
TGTGCCTGGGTCTGGCCGGTCGGCAATCAGCCCCAGCATTTT CAWVWPVGNQPQHF few TRBJ1-5 TRBV30 .
TGTGCCTGGGGTTTCTCTGGAAACACCGTATATTTT CAWGFSGNTVYF . TRBJ1-3 TRBV30 .
TGCAGCGTTCAAGTCAATTATGAAGCTTTCTTT CSVQVNYEAFF . TRBJ1-1 TRBV29-1 .
TGCAGCGCTGCGGACAGGGTGATGAATACGCAGTATTTT CSAADRVMNTQYF . TRBJ2-3 TRBV29-1 TRBD1
TGTGCCTGGAGTCCCCGGGACAGGGAAACTGAGGCTTTCTTT CAWSPRDRETEAFF . TRBJ1-1 TRBV30 TRBD1
TGTGCCTGGAGTGTTGGGCTAGCGGGAGAGACCCAGTACTTC CAWSVGLAGETQYF few TRBJ2-5 TRBV30 TRBD2
TGCAGTCGACCATGGAACACCGGGGAGCTGTTTTTT CSRPWNTGELFF . TRBJ2-2 TRBV29-1 .
TGTGCCTGGAGGGACCCCAGGGACTACAATGAGCAGTTCTTC CAWRDPRDYNEQFF . TRBJ2-1 TRBV30 .
TGTGCCTGGAGTGGCCCAGCGGGGAGGAATGAGCAGTTCTTC CAWSGPAGRNEQFF few TRBJ2-1 TRBV30 TRBD2
TGTGCCAGCAGTTTATTGCTTTCGGGGTACTATGGCTACACCTTC CASSLLLSGYYGYTF few TRBJ1-2 TRBV28 .
TGTGCCAGCAACGATCTAGAACGATCGAATTCACCCCTCCACTTT CASNDLERSNSPLHF few TRBJ1-6 TRBV7-2 .
TGTGCCAGCAGCTTAGATTTAGGAAGCTACACCTTC CASSLDLGSYTF few TRBJ1-2 TRBV7-8 .
TGTGCCAGCAGTTTATCGAGAGCGGGAGGGAACAATGAGCAGTTCTTC CASSLSRAGGNNEQFF . TRBJ2-1 TRBV27 TRBD2
TGTGCCAGCAGTTCATCTGGAGTCTACAATGAGCAGTTCTTC CASSSSGVYNEQFF large TRBJ2-1 TRBV28 .
TGTGCCAGCAGCTTCGGGAGGTTGAACGAGCAGTACTTC CASSFGRLNEQYF . TRBJ2-7 TRBV5-6 TRBD2
TGTGCCAGCAGTTACTCGCGGTCAGCTAATTCACCCCTCCACTTT CASSYSRSANSPLHF . TRBJ1-6 TRBV6-5 .
TGTGCCAGCAAAGGCGGGGGTATCGAAGAGACCCAGTACTTC CASKGGGIEETQYF . TRBJ2-5 TRBV6-1 TRBD2
TGTGCCAGCAGTTCTAGACACGCCTACGAGCAGTACTTC CASSSRHAYEQYF few TRBJ2-7 TRBV4-2 .
TGTGCCAGCAGTGGCTCCTACGAGCAGTACTTC CASSGSYEQYF few TRBJ2-7 TRBV28 .